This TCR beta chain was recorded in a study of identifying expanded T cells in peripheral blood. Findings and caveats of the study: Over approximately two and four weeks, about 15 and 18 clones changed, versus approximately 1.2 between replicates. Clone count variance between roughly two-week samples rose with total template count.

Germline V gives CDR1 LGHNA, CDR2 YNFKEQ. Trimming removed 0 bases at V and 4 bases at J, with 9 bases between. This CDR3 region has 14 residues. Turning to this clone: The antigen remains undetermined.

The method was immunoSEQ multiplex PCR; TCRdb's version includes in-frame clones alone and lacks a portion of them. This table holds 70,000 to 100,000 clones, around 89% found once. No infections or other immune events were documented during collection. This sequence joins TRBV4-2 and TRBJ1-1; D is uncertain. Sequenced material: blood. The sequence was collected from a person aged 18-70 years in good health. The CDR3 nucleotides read TGTGCCAGCAGCCAAGAGGCCCCAGGCACTGAAGCTTTCTTT. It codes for CASSQEAPGTEAFF.